This passage covers 17 T cell receptor beta chains from one sample sequenced in a study of cytomegalovirus exposure and HLA in healthy donors. The PCR was carried out with 60 Vbeta primers and 13 Jbeta primers. Assay: immunoSEQ multiplex PCR; the TCRdb copy retains only in-frame clones and omits some. The data hold around 110,000 clones, with 9% to 10% observed a single time. Sequenced sample: PBMCs. The receptors shown here come from a man younger than 40 in good health and CMV-seronegative.

The genes are TRBV5-1 and TRBJ2-2, with 10 bases that match TRBD1. CDR1 is SGHRS, CDR2 YFSETQ, per germline. J gave up 5 bases and V 4 bases, and 5 bases lay outside the gene matches. CDR3 length equals 15 residues. The DNA for the CDR3 is TGCGCCAGCAGCCCAGGACAGGGGGAAACCGGGGAGCTGTTTTTT. This sequence encodes CASSPGQGETGELFF.

This clone has only a few counts. The chain employs TRBV4-3 and TRBJ2-3, with 7 bases identical to TRBD1. V was pared by 2 bases and J by 0 bases, with 8 bases of the junction left unmatched. The CDR3 runs to 17 residues. The germline CDR1 and CDR2 sequences are LGHNA and YSLEER. The CDR3 DNA sequence: TGCGCCAGCAGCCAAAGGGCAGGGGGTACTAGCACAGATACGCAGTATTTT. This codes for CASSQRAGGTSTDTQYF.

The table lists this clone with a few counts. The V call is TRBV28, the J call TRBJ1-2, with 7 bases fitting TRBD1. Germline values: CDR1 MDHEN, CDR2 SYDVKM. The V gene end was trimmed by 2 bases and the J gene end by 3 bases; junction bases not matched to a gene: 6. The CDR3 consists of 15 residues. CDR3 region: CASSLPQGGDYGYTF. The CDR3 nucleotides read TGTGCCAGCAGTTTACCTCAGGGGGGCGACTATGGCTACACCTTC.

The chain carries TRBV25-1 and TRBJ1-1, with D perhaps TRBD1 (5 bases). CDR1 is MGHDK, CDR2 SYGVNS, per germline. The V end was cut by 4 bases, the J end by 11 bases, with 17 bases between. The CDR3 loop spans 13 amino acids. This CDR3 is CASSVGGRVDAFF. CDR3 DNA sequence: TGTGCCAGCAGTGTCGGTGGCAGGGTGGACGCTTTCTTT.

This clone was detected a few times. The chain carries TRBV9 and TRBJ2-7; 8 positions match TRBD1. V was pared by 0 bases and J by 5 bases, with 7 bases of the junction left unmatched. This CDR3 comprises 15 residues. Germline CDR1 reads SGDLS; CDR2 reads YYNGEE. The CDR3 here is CASSVVRDRNHEQYF. Here the CDR3 DNA reads TGTGCCAGCAGCGTAGTAAGGGACAGGAACCACGAGCAGTACTTC.

This clone was found a few times. The gene calls are TRBV7-9 and TRBJ2-1, with 9 positions matching TRBD1. This CDR3 spans 16 amino acids. The V gene end was trimmed by 5 bases and the J gene end by 6 bases; junction bases not matched to a gene: 11. Germline V gene data show CDR1 as SEHNR and CDR2 as FQNEAQ (reference sequence). The CDR3 DNA reads as TGTGCCAGCAGCGGACAGGGGTGGGGGACGGTCAATGAGCAGTTCTTC. Translation gives CASSGQGWGTVNEQFF. Based on the CDR3 plus reference TRBV7-9 and TRBJ2-1, the full variable domain is DTGVSQNPRHKITKRGQNVTFRCDPISEHNRLYWYRQTLGQGPEFLTYFQNEAQLEKSRLLSDRFSAERPKGSFSTLEIQRTEQGDSAMYLCASSGQGWGTVNEQFFGPGTRLTVL.

This clone has more than one count but fewer than ten. CDR3 in amino acids: CASSLLGTASYNEQFF. The CDR3 coding sequence is TGTGCCAGCAGCTTGCTCGGGACAGCCTCGTACAATGAGCAGTTCTTC. The rearrangement joins TRBV7-3 to TRBJ2-1; 7 nucleotides line up with TRBD1. The CDR3 consists of 16 residues. Germline loops: CDR1 SGHTA, CDR2 FQGTGA. V trimming: 3 bases; J trimming: 4 bases; junction bases outside the gene matches: 9.

The chain recombines TRBV27 with TRBJ2-5; D gene unclear. CDR3 length: 13 residues. V was shortened by 3 bases and J by 2 bases, with 7 bases between the two germline ends. Per germline, CDR1 MNHEY and CDR2 SMNVEV (reference sequence). CDR3 DNA sequence: TGTGCCAGCAGTTTGAACGAGCAAGAGACCCAGTACTTC. Its translation: CASSLNEQETQYF.

The table lists this clone with a few counts. This rearrangement joins TRBV29-1 to TRBJ1-1, with a tentative D call TRBD1 (6 bases). The V end lost 4 bases, the J end lost 0 bases, and 21 bases lay between the germline ends. Germline V lookup: CDR1 SQVTM, CDR2 ANQGSEA. There are 17 residues in the CDR3. The CDR3 loop is CSVAPTGINRMNTEAFF. In DNA form, the CDR3 reads TGCAGCGTTGCCCCAACAGGGATTAATCGCATGAACACTGAAGCTTTCTTT.

This clone was seen a few times. V and J are TRBV14 and TRBJ2-4; 8 bases match TRBD1. The J segment lost 15 bases and the V segment lost 4 bases, leaving 5 bases of the junction unmatched. The CDR3 consists of 11 residues. Germline V gene data show CDR1 as SGHDN and CDR2 as FVKESK. Here the CDR3 reads CASSRRTGLYF. DNA for the CDR3: TGTGCCAGCAGCCGTAGGACAGGGCTGTACTTC.

This clone came up a few times. This chain connects TRBV7-3 to TRBJ2-5; TRBD1 matches 9 bases. This CDR3 has 15 residues. Germline V gene data show CDR1 as SGHTA and CDR2 as FQGTGA. The V gene end was trimmed by 4 bases and the J gene end by 5 bases; junction bases not matched to a gene: 8. The CDR3 nucleotides are TGTGCCAGCAGCTCCCGACAGGGGGTGGGGGAGACCCAGTACTTC. It specifies CASSSRQGVGETQYF.

This clone was found a few times. This chain connects TRBV6-5 to TRBJ2-5; 9 nucleotides align to TRBD2. Germline CDR1 is MNHEY and CDR2 is SVGAGI. The CDR3 is 13 residues long. The V gene end was trimmed by 6 bases and the J gene end by 5 bases; junction bases not matched to a gene: 4. This CDR3 is CASRSSGGETQYF. Here the CDR3 DNA reads TGTGCCAGCAGATCGAGCGGGGGGGAGACCCAGTACTTC.

The chain couples TRBV15 to TRBJ1-3, with TRBD1 matching over 7 bases. Germline values: CDR1 LNHNV, CDR2 YYDKDF (reference sequence). The ends lost 3 bases at V and 2 bases at J; junction bases unmatched: 4. The CDR3 contains 15 residues. In nucleotides, the CDR3 is TGTGCCACCAGCAGTGACAGGGTGACTGGAAACACCATATATTTT. Translated, it gives CATSSDRVTGNTIYF.

V is TRBV5-1 and J is TRBJ2-1, with 13 bases that match TRBD2. The length of the CDR3 is 16 residues. Per the germline V gene, CDR1 is SGHRS and CDR2 is YFSETQ. The V segment lost 2 bases and the J segment 6 bases; nucleotides outside the gene matches: 5. The CDR3 nucleotides are TGCGCCAGCAGCTTCCGGACTAGCGGGAGCTCCAATGAGCAGTTCTTC. It encodes CASSFRTSGSSNEQFF.

The table lists this clone with a few counts. J is TRBJ2-7 and V is TRBV6-5, with a tentative D call TRBD1 (5 bases). V gave up 5 bases and J gave up 6 bases, with 11 bases separating them. The germline gives CDR1 MNHEY, CDR2 SVGAGI. The CDR3 covers 12 residues. Here the CDR3 DNA reads TGTGCCAGCAGTAACCTTAGGGGCGAGCAGTACTTC. Translated: CASSNLRGEQYF.

In this sample, this clone turned up a few times. J is TRBJ1-4 and V is TRBV9, with D possibly matching TRBD1 (5 bases). This CDR3 has 15 residues. With 2 bases removed from V and 5 bases from J, the gap between germline ends came to 13 bases. Germline CDR1 and CDR2: SGDLS and YYNGEE. The chain's CDR3 is CASSVTGTYNEKLFF. The CDR3 coding sequence is TGTGCCAGCAGCGTTACCGGGACTTACAATGAAAAACTGTTTTTT.

This clone turned up a few times. This sequence joins TRBV5-4 and TRBJ2-1, with 9 positions matching TRBD2. The CDR3 is made up of 16 amino acids. J gave up 10 bases and V 5 bases, and 16 bases lay outside the gene matches. Germline lookup yields CDR1 SGHNT and CDR2 YYREEE (reference sequence). The CDR3 protein is CASREGVREGQREQFF. In DNA, the CDR3 is TGTGCCAGCAGGGAAGGAGTGCGGGAGGGCCAAAGGGAGCAGTTCTTC.